The clone carrying this T cell receptor (beta chain) was recorded a few times. These data come from a study of cytomegalovirus exposure and HLA in healthy donors. With 60 Vbeta and 13 Jbeta primers, the PCR was carried out. Libraries were prepared by immunoSEQ multiplex PCR; TCRdb keeps only in-frame clonotypes and omits some of them. The repertoire includes under 150,000 clones, 70% to 85% of them detected once, and approximately 3% sits in the top ten. This clonotype was obtained from a boy between 2 and 10 years old in good health and CMV-seronegative. The sequencing input was PBMCs.

DNA for the CDR3: TGTGCCAGCAGTCCCGGAGGCGGCTACGAGCAGTACTTC. Translated, it gives CASSPGGGYEQYF. The chain recombines TRBV5-6 with TRBJ2-7; weak D call: TRBD2 (5 bases). The CDR3 extends over 13 amino acids. The germline V gene has CDR1 SGHDT and CDR2 YYEEEE. Trimming pared 5 bases from V and 3 bases from J, leaving 12 bases between. The whole variable domain, remainder taken from reference TRBV5-6 and TRBJ2-7, is DAGVTQSPTHLIKTRGQQVTLRCSPKSGHDTVSWYQQALGQGPQFIFQYYEEEERQRGNFPDRFSGHQFPNYSSELNVNALLLGDSALYLCASSPGGGYEQYFGPGTRLTVT.